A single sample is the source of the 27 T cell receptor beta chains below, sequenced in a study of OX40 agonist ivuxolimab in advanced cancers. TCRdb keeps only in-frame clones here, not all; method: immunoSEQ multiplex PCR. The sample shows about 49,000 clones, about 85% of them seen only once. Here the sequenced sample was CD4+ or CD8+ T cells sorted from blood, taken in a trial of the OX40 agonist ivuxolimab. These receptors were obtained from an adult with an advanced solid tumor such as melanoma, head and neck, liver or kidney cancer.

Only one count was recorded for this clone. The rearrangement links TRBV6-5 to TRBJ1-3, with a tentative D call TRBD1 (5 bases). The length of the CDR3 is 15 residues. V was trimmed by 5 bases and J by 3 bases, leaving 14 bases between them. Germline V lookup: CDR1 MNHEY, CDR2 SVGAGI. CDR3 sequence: CASSPSGGGGNTIYF. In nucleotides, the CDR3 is TGTGCCAGCAGTCCCTCGGGGGGGGGTGGAAACACCATATATTTT.

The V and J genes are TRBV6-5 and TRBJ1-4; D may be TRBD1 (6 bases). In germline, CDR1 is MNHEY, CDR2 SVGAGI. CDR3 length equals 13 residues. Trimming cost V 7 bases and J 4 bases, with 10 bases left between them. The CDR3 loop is CASKGGHNEKLFF. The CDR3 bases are TGTGCCAGCAAGGGGGGACATAATGAAAAACTGTTTTTT.

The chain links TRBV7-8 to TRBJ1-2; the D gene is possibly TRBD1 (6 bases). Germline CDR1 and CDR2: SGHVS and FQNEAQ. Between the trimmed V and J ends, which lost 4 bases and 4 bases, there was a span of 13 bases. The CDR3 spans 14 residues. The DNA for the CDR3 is TGTGCCAGCAGCTCGACGGACAGAGGCTATGGCTACACCTTC. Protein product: CASSSTDRGYGYTF.

The CDR3 DNA reads TGTGCCAGCAGTGAAATCGCGGGGAATCAGCCCCAGCATTTT. Its translation: CASSEIAGNQPQHF. The chain is built from TRBV6-1 and TRBJ1-5; D remains ambiguous. The CDR3 totals 14 residues. Germline values: CDR1 MNHNS, CDR2 SASEGT. The V and J ends lost 2 bases and 4 bases respectively, with 9 bases between them.

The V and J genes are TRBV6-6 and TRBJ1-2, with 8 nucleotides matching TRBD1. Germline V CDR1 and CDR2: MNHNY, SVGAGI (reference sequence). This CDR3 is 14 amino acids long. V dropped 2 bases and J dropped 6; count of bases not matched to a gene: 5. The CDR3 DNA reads TGTGCCAGCAGTTACGCTGGGACAGGAGATGGCTACACCTTC. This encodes CASSYAGTGDGYTF.

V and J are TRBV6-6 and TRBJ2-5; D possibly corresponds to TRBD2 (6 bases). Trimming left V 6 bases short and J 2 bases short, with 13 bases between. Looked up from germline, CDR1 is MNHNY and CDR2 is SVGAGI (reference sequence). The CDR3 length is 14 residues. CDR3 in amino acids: CASSRTGGQETQYF. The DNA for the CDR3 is TGTGCCAGCAGCCGCACCGGGGGACAAGAGACCCAGTACTTC.

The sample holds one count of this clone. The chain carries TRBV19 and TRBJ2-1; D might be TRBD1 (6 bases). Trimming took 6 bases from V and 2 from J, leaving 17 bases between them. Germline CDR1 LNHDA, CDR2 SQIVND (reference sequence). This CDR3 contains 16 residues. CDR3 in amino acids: CASRPGTIITYNEQFF. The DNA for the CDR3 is TGTGCCAGTAGACCCGGGACAATTATAACCTACAATGAGCAGTTCTTC.

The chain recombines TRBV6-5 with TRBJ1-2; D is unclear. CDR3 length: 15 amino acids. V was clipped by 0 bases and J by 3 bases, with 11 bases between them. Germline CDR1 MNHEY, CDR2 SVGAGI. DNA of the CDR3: TGTGCCAGCAGTTACTCCGGCGGGGAACACTATGGCTACACCTTC. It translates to CASSYSGGEHYGYTF.

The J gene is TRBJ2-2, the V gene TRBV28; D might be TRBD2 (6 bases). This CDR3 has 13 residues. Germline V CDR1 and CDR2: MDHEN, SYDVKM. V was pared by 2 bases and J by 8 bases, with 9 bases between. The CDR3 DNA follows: TGTGCCAGCAGTTTAGAGGAGGGAGGGGAGCTGTTTTTT. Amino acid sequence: CASSLEEGGELFF.

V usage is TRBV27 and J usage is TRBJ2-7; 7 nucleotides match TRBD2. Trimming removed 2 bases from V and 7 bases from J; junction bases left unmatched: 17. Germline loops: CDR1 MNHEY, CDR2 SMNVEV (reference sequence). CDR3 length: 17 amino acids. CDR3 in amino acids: CASSLKGFVLRGGEQYV. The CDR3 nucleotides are TGTGCCAGCAGTTTAAAGGGGTTTGTACTTCGGGGAGGGGAGCAGTACGTC.

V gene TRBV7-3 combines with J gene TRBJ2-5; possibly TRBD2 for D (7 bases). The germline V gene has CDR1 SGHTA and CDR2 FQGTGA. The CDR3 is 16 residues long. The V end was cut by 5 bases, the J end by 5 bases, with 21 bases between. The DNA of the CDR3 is TGTGCCAGCAGCCCCACTGGAGGGGGGGCGATGGAGACCCAGTACTTC. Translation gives CASSPTGGGAMETQYF.

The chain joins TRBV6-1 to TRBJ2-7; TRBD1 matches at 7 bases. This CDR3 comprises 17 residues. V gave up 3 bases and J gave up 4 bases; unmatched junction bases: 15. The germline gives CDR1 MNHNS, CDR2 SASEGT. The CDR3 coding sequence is TGTGCCAGCAGTGACCCACCCTGGGCAGGGGGTATTTACGAGCAGTACGTC. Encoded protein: CASSDPPWAGGIYEQYV.

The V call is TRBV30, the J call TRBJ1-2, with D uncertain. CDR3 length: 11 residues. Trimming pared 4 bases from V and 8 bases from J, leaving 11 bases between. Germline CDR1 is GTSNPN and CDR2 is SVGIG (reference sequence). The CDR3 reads CAWIALEGYTF. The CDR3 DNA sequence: TGTGCCTGGATAGCCCTCGAGGGCTACACCTTC.

CDR3 DNA: TGTGCCAGCAGCTTAAGCGGCAGCAGCGAGCAGTACTTC. This encodes CASSLSGSSEQYF. The gene calls are TRBV7-3 and TRBJ2-7; D is uncertain. The CDR3 is made up of 13 amino acids. Germline V gene data show CDR1 as SGHTA and CDR2 as FQGTGA. The V end lost 1 base, the J end lost 6 bases, and 10 bases lay between the germline ends.

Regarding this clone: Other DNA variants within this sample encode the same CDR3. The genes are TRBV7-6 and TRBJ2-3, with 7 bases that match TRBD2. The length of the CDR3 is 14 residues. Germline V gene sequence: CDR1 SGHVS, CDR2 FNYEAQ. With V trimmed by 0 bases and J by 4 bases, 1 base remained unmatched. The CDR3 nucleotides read TGTGCCAGCAGCTTAGCGGGGGGGTCAGATACGCAGTATTTT. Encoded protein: CASSLAGGSDTQYF.

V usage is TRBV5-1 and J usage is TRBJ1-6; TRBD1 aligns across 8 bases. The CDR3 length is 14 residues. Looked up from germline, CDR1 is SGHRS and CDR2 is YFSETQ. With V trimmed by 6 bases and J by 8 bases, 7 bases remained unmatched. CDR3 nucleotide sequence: TGCGCCAGCAAGCTCGGACAGGGCTATTCACCCCTCCACTTT. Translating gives CASKLGQGYSPLHF.

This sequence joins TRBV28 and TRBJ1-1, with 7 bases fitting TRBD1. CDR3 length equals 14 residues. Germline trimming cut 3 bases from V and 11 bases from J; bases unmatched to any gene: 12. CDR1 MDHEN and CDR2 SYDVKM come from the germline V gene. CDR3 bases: TGTGCCAGCAGTTTGTACGACAGGGAGGTTGATGCTTTCTTT. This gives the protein CASSLYDREVDAFF.

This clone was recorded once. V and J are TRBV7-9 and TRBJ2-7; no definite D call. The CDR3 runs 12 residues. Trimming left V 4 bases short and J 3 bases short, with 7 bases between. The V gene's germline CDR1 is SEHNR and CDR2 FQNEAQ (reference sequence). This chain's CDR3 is CASSSANYEQYF. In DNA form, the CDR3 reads TGTGCCAGCAGCTCCGCTAACTACGAGCAGTACTTC.

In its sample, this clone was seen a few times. For the CDR3, the DNA is TGTGCCAGCAGCCAGAGGTTAGGTGCCGGGGAGCTGTTTTTT. Translated, it gives CASSQRLGAGELFF. J is TRBJ2-2 and V is TRBV6-5; D unresolved. This CDR3 contains 14 residues. Germline V lookup: CDR1 MNHEY, CDR2 SVGAGI. V lost 6 bases, J lost 6 bases, and 14 bases lay in between.

The CDR3 bases are TGCGCCAGCAGCAGGGACAGCCCGGGAGCTAGCACAGATACGCAGTATTTT. It encodes CASSRDSPGASTDTQYF. The chain is built from TRBV4-1 and TRBJ2-3; tentatively, D is TRBD1 (7 bases). The CDR3 has 17 amino acids. Germline-derived CDR1 and CDR2 are MGHRA and YSYEKL. V gave up 5 bases and J gave up 0 bases, with 18 bases separating them.

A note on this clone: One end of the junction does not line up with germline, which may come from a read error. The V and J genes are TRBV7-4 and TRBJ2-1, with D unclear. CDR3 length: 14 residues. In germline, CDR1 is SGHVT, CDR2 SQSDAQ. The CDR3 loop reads CASSSLGSNNEQFF. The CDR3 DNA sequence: TGTGCCAGCAGCTCTCTGGGCTCCAACAATGAGCAGTTCTTC.

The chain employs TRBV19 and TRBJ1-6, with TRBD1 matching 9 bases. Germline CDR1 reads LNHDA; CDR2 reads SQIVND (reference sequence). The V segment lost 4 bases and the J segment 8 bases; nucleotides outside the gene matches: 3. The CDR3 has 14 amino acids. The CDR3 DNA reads TGTGCCAGTAGTAGGACAGGGGAATATTCACCCCTCCACTTT. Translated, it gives CASSRTGEYSPLHF.

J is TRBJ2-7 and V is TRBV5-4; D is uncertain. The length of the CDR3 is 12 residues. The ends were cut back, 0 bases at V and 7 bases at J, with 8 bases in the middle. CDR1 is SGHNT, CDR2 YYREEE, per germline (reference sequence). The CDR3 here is CASSLAGGEQYV. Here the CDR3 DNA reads TGTGCCAGCAGCTTGGCGGGTGGAGAGCAGTACGTC.

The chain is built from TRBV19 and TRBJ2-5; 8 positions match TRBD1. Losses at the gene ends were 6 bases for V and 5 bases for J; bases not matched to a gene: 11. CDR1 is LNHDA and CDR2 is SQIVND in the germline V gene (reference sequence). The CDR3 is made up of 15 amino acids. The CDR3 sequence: CASRTRDRRWETQYF. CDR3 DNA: TGTGCCAGTAGGACAAGGGACAGGAGGTGGGAGACCCAGTACTTC.

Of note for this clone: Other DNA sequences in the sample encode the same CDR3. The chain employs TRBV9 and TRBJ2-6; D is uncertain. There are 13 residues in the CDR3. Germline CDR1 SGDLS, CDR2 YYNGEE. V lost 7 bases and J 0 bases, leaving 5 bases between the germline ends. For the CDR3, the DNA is TGTGCCAGCTCCTCCTCTGGGGCCAACGTCCTGACTTTC. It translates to CASSSSGANVLTF. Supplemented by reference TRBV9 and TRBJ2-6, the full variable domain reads DSGVTQTPKHLITATGQRVTLRCSPRSGDLSVYWYQQSLDQGLQFLIQYYNGEERAKGNILERFSAQQFPDLHSELNLSSLELGDSALYFCASSSSGANVLTFGAGSRLTVL.

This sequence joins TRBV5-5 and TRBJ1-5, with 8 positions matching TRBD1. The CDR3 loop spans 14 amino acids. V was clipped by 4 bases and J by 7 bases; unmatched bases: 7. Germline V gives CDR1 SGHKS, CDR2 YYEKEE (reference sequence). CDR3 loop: CASSPTGGQQPQHF. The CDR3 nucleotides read TGTGCCAGCAGCCCCACAGGGGGTCAACAGCCCCAGCATTTT.

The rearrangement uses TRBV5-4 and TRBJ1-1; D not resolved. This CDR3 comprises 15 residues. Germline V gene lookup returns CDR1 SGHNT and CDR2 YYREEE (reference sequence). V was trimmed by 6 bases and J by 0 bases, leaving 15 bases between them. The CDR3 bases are TGTGCCAGCACCATGGAGGGAGGCATGAACACTGAAGCTTTCTTT. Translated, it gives CASTMEGGMNTEAFF.